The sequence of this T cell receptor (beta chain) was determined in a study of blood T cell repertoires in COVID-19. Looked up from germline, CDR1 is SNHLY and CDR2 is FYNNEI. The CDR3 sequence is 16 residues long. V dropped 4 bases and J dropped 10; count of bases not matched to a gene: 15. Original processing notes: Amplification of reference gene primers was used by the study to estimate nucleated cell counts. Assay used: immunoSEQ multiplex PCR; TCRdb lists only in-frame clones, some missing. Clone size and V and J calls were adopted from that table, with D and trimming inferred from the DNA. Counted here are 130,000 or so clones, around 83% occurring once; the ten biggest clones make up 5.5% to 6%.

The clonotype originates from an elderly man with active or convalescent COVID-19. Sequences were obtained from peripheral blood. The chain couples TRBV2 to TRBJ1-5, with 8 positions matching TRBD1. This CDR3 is CASSVGAGTGTYPQHF. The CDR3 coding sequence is TGTGCCAGCAGTGTAGGGGCCGGGACAGGAACTTATCCCCAGCATTTT.